The clone carrying this T cell receptor (beta chain) came up once. What it recognizes is unknown. Using its own MiXCR run on the multiplex PCR reads, TCRdb lists one record per CDR3 protein. The repertoire holds 20,000 to 25,000 distinct CDR3 sequences, with about 38% as singletons. The sample is drawn from a study of breast tumors, draining lymph nodes, adjacent tissues. The study's findings and limits: Tumor repertoires ranked between lymph nodes and nontumor tissue in diversity, with V and J gene preferences. Most tumor T cells seemingly derive from lymph node, then expand in tumor. Tumor and nontumor repertoires were significantly more similar in luminal-like than in basal-like breast cancer.

Germline-derived CDR1 and CDR2 are KGHSY and FQNENV. Trimming removed 0 bases at V and 2 bases at J, with 17 bases between. The CDR3 runs 18 residues. The chain is built from TRBV16 and TRBJ1-3; weak D call: TRBD1 (5 bases). The receptor was derived from a female donor with breast cancer. Some clones in this sample may be carry-over from other donors' samples. Sequencing was performed on breast tumor tissue. Written as DNA, the CDR3 is TGTGCCAGCAGCCAATCCGGAATATATCGGGGACCTGGAAACACCATATATTTT. It codes for CASSQSGIYRGPGNTIYF.